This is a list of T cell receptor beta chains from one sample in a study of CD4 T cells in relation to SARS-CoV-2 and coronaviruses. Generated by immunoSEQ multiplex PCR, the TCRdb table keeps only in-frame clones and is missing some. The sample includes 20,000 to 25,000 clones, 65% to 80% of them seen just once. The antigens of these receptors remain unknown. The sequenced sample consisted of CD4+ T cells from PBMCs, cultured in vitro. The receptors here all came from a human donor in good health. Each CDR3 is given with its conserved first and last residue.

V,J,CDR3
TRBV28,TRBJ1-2,CASSFALVGTGRNGYTF
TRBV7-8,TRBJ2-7,CASSFATTTFTSYEQYF
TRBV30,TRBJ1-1,CAWSAPGQLNTEAFF
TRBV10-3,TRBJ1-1,CAISTGADTEAFF
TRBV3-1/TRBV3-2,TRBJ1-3,CASGGSGNTIYF
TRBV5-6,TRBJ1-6,CASSLYHNSPLHF
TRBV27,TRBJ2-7,CASSRKPGLAGEHSEQYF
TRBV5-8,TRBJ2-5,CASSLRLAGGERETQYF
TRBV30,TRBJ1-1,CAWSVGRNTEAFF
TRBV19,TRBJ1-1,CASSIRSRGGKFTEAFF
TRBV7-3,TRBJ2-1,CASSPGLAGGAGDEQFF
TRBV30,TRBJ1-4,CAWRIQGWSNEKLFF
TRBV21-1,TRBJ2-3,CASSNGIRDRVLLDTQYF
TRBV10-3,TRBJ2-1,CAITRGWDNEQFF
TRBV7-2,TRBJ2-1,CASRTRSPYNEQFF
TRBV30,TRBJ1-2,CAWSEGRLVGF
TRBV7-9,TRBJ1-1,CASNRVNTEAFF
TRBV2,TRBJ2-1,CASRNDRGDYNEQFF
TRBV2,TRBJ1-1,CASRQPGLYTEAFF
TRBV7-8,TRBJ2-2,CAMGARTGELFF
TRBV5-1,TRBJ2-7,CASMEGTMEFYEQYF
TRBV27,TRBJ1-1,CASASRGLSTEAFF
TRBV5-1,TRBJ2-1,CASSLVALSGSLSYNEQFF
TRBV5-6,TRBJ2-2,CASSTLTGGWTGELFF
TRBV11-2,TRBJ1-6,CASSSPGTENSPLHF
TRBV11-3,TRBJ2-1,CASSLALAPYNEQFF
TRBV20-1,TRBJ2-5,CSARVKETQYF
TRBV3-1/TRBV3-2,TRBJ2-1,CASSFTSGTQNEQFF
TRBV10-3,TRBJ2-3,CAISGTSGRIPTQYF
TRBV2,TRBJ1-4,CASSYSTGEKLFF
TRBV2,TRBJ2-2,CASSPGTGEYGELFF
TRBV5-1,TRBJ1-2,CASSLDPGQGSYGYTF
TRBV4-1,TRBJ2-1,CASSQVNEQFF
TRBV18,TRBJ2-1,CASSPGQESSYNEQFF
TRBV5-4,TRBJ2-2,CASTTGGGVNTGELFF
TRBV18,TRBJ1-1,CASSPNIGTGNTEAFF
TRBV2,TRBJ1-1,CAGGANTEAFF
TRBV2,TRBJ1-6,CASRDYSDSPLHF
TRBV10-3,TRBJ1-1,CAISGGQKAFF
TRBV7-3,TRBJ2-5,CASSPRRAGGEETQYF
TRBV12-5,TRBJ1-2,CASGLVSWWTETNYGYTF
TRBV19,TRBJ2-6,CASCVGPGANVLTF
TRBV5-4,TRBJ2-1,CASSRQGAGHEQFF
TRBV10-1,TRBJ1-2,CASSEQRDYGYTF
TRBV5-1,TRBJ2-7,CASSLRDHVLSYEQYF
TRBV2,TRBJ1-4,CASTTQGAVANEKLFF
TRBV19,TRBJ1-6,CASSIDGGTNSPLHF
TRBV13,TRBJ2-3,CASSRRAGGPPDTQYF
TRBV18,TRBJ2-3,CASSPNGPSVGTDTQYF
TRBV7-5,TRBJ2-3,CARSWDLDTQYF
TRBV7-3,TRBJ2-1,CASSSQLSGSYNEQFF